This T cell receptor (beta chain) was retrieved from a study of identical twins. Overall study results and limits: The presence of invariant MAIT and iNKT cells could partly confound analyses of zero-insertion sequences. A lower insertion count was a feature of abundant cord blood beta clonotypes, with no such feature in memory repertoires. Researchers reported excess low generation probability among twin-shared out-of-frame alpha sequences.

This clonotype was recorded a few times. Its antigen remains unknown. One entry per CDR3 protein, called by TCRdb with MiXCR from the 5' RACE reads. This sample has 640,000 or so distinct CDR3 sequences, with around 6% found just once. CDR1 is SGHTA, CDR2 FQGNSA, per germline. This CDR3 has 15 residues. Between the trimmed V and J ends, which lost 7 bases and 2 bases, there was a span of 15 bases. The sequence came from a young man in good health. Sequencing was performed on naive T cells sorted from blood. The rearrangement uses TRBV7-2 and TRBJ1-5; weak D call: TRBD1 (6 bases). CDR3 DNA sequence: TGTGCCAGCACCCCTGGGGGGGCTGGCAATCAGCCCCAGCATTTT. Protein sequence: CASTPGGAGNQPQHF.